This record looks at one T cell receptor (beta chain) sequence and its context. Primers for the PCR totalled 60 Vbeta and 13 Jbeta. This table comes from immunoSEQ multiplex PCR, and its TCRdb copy is limited to in-frame clones, with some not included. The repertoire holds roughly 120,000 clones, around two thirds seen once, with more than 4.5% in the top ten. The CDR3 contains 12 residues. V lost 5 bases to trimming and J lost 4 bases, with 9 bases between them. The V gene's germline CDR1 is WSHSY and CDR2 SAAADI. This sample was taken from a study of cytomegalovirus exposure and HLA in healthy donors.

This TCR derives from a man aged 55 to 69 in good health and CMV-seropositive. The chain recombines TRBV10-2 with TRBJ2-7, with TRBD2 as a possible D gene (5 bases). What was sequenced was PBMCs. This CDR3 reads CASSPSSYEQYF. CDR3 in DNA: TGCGCCAGCAGTCCTAGCAGTTACGAGCAGTACTTC.